These T cell receptor beta chains were read from a single sample in a study of blood T cell repertoires in COVID-19. Profiled with immunoSEQ multiplex PCR; TCRdb holds only in-frame clones, not every one. There are about 180,000 clones in the sample; about 86% occur only once, and over 7% lies in the top ten. The specimen was peripheral blood. These receptors were collected from a man aged 50-59 years with active or convalescent COVID-19. The CDR3 runs from the conserved cysteine through the conserved F or W. Fields, in order: J gene, D gene, V gene, clone size, CDR3 protein, CDR3 DNA. A D gene is named only where the DNA matches it firmly. Size tells how often a clone was seen (once, few, many) or the class of an expanded clone, and some rows leave it out.

>TRBJ2-3|-|TRBV3-1/TRBV3-2|-
CASSPPGNTQYF
TGTGCCAGCAGCCCCCCGGGGAATACGCAGTATTTT
>TRBJ1-2|-|TRBV12-3/TRBV12-4|-
CASREVGRGYTF
TGTGCCAGCAGAGAGGTCGGTAGAGGCTACACCTTC
>TRBJ1-1|TRBD1|TRBV12-3/TRBV12-4|-
CASSFYRGEAFF
TGTGCCAGCAGTTTTTACAGGGGAGAAGCTTTCTTT
>TRBJ1-1|-|TRBV9|-
CASSALTANTEAFF
TGTGCCAGCAGCGCCTTAACAGCGAACACTGAAGCTTTCTTT
>TRBJ2-6|-|TRBV18|-
CASSPRESGANVLTF
TGTGCCAGCTCACCACGGGAGTCTGGGGCCAACGTCCTGACTTTC
>TRBJ2-1|-|TRBV27|few
CASSFRWGGYNEQFF
TGTGCCAGCAGTTTCCGGTGGGGCGGCTACAATGAGCAGTTCTTC
>TRBJ1-2|TRBD1|TRBV19|once
CASSISGGNYGYTF
TGTGCCAGTAGTATCTCAGGGGGAAACTATGGCTACACCTTC
>TRBJ1-2|TRBD1|TRBV4-2|few
CASSQDLGTASYGYTF
TGTGCCAGCAGCCAAGATCTAGGGACAGCCTCCTATGGCTACACCTTC
>TRBJ1-2|TRBD1|TRBV2|-
CASIPDRDYGYTF
TGTGCCAGCATTCCCGACAGGGACTATGGCTACACCTTC
>TRBJ2-2|-|TRBV27|-
CASSFFASHGELFF
TGTGCCAGCAGTTTTTTTGCCAGTCACGGGGAGCTGTTTTTT
>TRBJ2-3|-|TRBV7-6|-
CASSQQPGRTDTQYF
TGTGCCAGCAGCCAACAACCGGGTCGTACAGATACGCAGTATTTT
>TRBJ1-1|-|TRBV7-3|-
CASSLTPGENTEAFF
TGTGCCAGCAGCTTAACGCCAGGGGAGAACACTGAAGCTTTCTTT
>TRBJ2-3|TRBD1|TRBV4-3|-
CASSQDGQGAADTQYF
TGCGCCAGCAGCCAAGATGGACAGGGGGCCGCAGATACGCAGTATTTT
>TRBJ2-6|-|TRBV19|few
CASSIISGANVLTF
TGTGCCAGTAGTATTATCTCTGGGGCCAACGTCCTGACTTTC
>TRBJ1-1|-|TRBV19|many
CASSILIDSEAFF
TGTGCCAGTAGTATCCTAATAGACAGTGAAGCTTTCTTT
>TRBJ1-1|-|TRBV13|-
CASSLGQNTEAFF
TGTGCCAGCAGCTTGGGACAGAACACTGAAGCTTTCTTT
>TRBJ2-7|TRBD1|TRBV28|-
CASSSGQGVEQYF
TGTGCCAGCAGTTCCGGACAGGGGGTCGAGCAGTACTTC
>TRBJ2-7|-|TRBV7-2|-
CASSFMQGSYEQYF
TGTGCCAGCAGCTTTATGCAGGGTTCCTACGAGCAGTACTTC
>TRBJ2-7|-|TRBV28|-
CASSFQDWGHSYEQYF
TGTGCCAGCAGTTTTCAAGATTGGGGGCACAGCTACGAGCAGTACTTC
>TRBJ1-1|-|TRBV28|-
CASSTHTRGPKTEAFF
TGTGCCAGCAGTACTCATACACGAGGCCCCAAGACTGAAGCTTTCTTT
>TRBJ2-1|TRBD2|TRBV18|-
CASSPDGTSGTYNEQFF
TGTGCCAGCTCACCAGACGGGACTAGCGGCACCTACAATGAGCAGTTCTTC
>TRBJ2-3|TRBD2|TRBV28|-
CASRESGEPTDTQYF
TGTGCCAGCAGGGAAAGCGGGGAGCCCACAGATACGCAGTATTTT
>TRBJ1-2|-|TRBV27|-
CASSPLSGEFDGYTF
TGTGCCAGCAGTCCATTATCTGGGGAGTTCGATGGCTACACCTTC
>TRBJ2-5|TRBD1|TRBV12-5|-
CASGAGTGETQYF
TGTGCTAGTGGTGCCGGGACAGGAGAGACCCAGTACTTC
>TRBJ2-3|TRBD2|TRBV5-1|-
CASSAPGGRGSTDTQYF
TGCGCCAGCAGCGCCCCGGGCGGGAGGGGAAGCACAGATACGCAGTATTTT
>TRBJ2-1|TRBD2|TRBV10-3|-
CAISPSTSQNTGNEQFF
TGTGCCATCAGTCCTTCGACTAGCCAAAACACAGGAAATGAGCAGTTCTTC